A selection of T cell receptor beta chains follows, all from one sample in a study of blood T cells in healthy people across ages. In TCRdb, the 5' RACE reads were re-called with MiXCR into one record per CDR3 protein. The sample records 700,000 to 950,000 distinct CDR3 sequences, roughly 64% being singletons. The material sequenced was blood. The receptors were sampled from a man aged 30-40 years in good health. Both conserved end residues are part of each CDR3. D genes are given only for firm matches. Not every row has a clone size; where given, it reads once, few, many or a size class.

d_call j_call v_call clone_size cdr3_aa cdr3_nt
. TRBJ1-2 TRBV12-3/TRBV12-4 . CASSLEEDGYTF TGTGCCAGCAGTTTGGAGGAGGATGGCTACACCTTC
TRBD2 TRBJ2-1 TRBV24-1 once CATSDWVTSGLGEQFF TGTGCCACCAGTGATTGGGTGACTAGCGGATTGGGTGAGCAGTTCTTC
. TRBJ1-2 TRBV7-9 . CASSFPGRDYGYTF TGTGCCAGCAGCTTCCCAGGGCGGGACTATGGCTACACCTTC
. TRBJ1-1 TRBV7-2 few CASSLAPRRLFQGNTEAFF TGTGCCAGCAGCTTAGCGCCCCGAAGATTATTTCAGGGGAACACTGAAGCTTTCTTT
. TRBJ2-3 TRBV5-1 . CASSFGGIERDTQYF TGCGCCAGCAGCTTTGGAGGGATAGAGCGAGATACGCAGTATTTT
. TRBJ2-1 TRBV5-1 . CASSPYEGEQFF TGCGCCAGCAGTCCCTATGAGGGTGAGCAGTTCTTC
. TRBJ2-1 TRBV27 . CASSFGSRNEQFF TGTGCCAGCAGTTTTGGGTCTCGAAATGAGCAGTTCTTC
. TRBJ1-1 TRBV5-1 few CASSPRTVAEAFF TGCGCCAGCAGCCCTCGGACGGTGGCTGAAGCTTTCTTT
. TRBJ1-2 TRBV5-5 once CASSSGGGRLYYGYTF TGTGCCAGCAGCTCCGGTGGGGGCCGCCTTTACTATGGCTACACCTTC
. TRBJ2-1 TRBV7-9 . CASNPLQGPYNEQFF TGTGCCAGCAACCCATTGCAGGGCCCATACAATGAGCAGTTCTTC
TRBD1 TRBJ1-6 TRBV7-2 . CASSLGGTVNSPLHF TGTGCCAGCAGCTTAGGCGGGACAGTTAATTCACCCCTCCACTTT
. TRBJ1-2 TRBV5-1 . CASSQNQGSYGYTF TGCGCCAGCAGCCAGAATCAGGGGAGCTATGGCTACACCTTC
. TRBJ2-1 TRBV20-1 . CSAALNNEQFF TGCAGTGCCGCCCTCAACAATGAGCAGTTCTTC
TRBD1 TRBJ2-3 TRBV7-2 few CASSTRDRSEDTQYF TGTGCCAGCAGCACCCGGGACAGGTCGGAAGATACGCAGTATTTT
. TRBJ2-7 TRBV2 . CASSEIETEEYF TGTGCCAGCAGTGAAATAGAAACGGAGGAGTACTTC
TRBD1 TRBJ2-7 TRBV9 . CASSVVDRGDEQYF TGTGCCAGCAGCGTGGTCGACAGGGGTGACGAGCAGTACTTC
TRBD2 TRBJ2-3 TRBV7-2 . CASSLSAGGSTDTQYF TGTGCCAGCAGCTTATCAGCGGGAGGTAGCACAGATACGCAGTATTTT
TRBD1 TRBJ2-1 TRBV7-2 . CASSWGQVLYNEQFF TGTGCCAGCAGCTGGGGACAGGTCCTCTACAATGAGCAGTTCTTC
TRBD1 TRBJ2-3 TRBV4-1 few CASSRQGQGLTDTQYF TGCGCCAGCAGCCGCCAGGGACAGGGACTCACAGATACGCAGTATTTT
. TRBJ2-5 TRBV28 . CASSFGGLSATQYF TGTGCCAGCAGTTTCGGTGGACTGTCAGCGACCCAGTACTTC
. TRBJ2-7 TRBV3-1 . CASSPGTFEQYF TGTGCCAGCAGCCCCGGGACATTCGAGCAGTACTTC
TRBD1 TRBJ2-7 TRBV9 . CASSPLGTVSYEQYF TGTGCCAGCAGCCCCCTAGGGACAGTCTCCTACGAGCAGTACTTC
. TRBJ2-5 TRBV20-1 once CSANRDTNGQYF TGCAGTGCTAACCGGGACACCAACGGGCAGTACTTC
TRBD1 TRBJ2-5 TRBV10-1 . CASSNTGTGRETQYF TGCGCCAGCAGTAATACAGGGACAGGACGAGAGACCCAGTACTTC
TRBD2 TRBJ2-1 TRBV27 few CASTNHGGASSYNEQFF TGTGCCAGCACGAACCACGGGGGGGCTAGCTCCTACAATGAGCAGTTCTTC
. TRBJ1-4 TRBV7-6 . CASSLLPNEKLFF TGTGCCAGCAGCTTACTCCCAAATGAAAAACTGTTTTTT
. TRBJ2-7 TRBV6-5 . CASSYEIWGRGREQYF TGTGCCAGCAGTTACGAAATTTGGGGCAGGGGCCGGGAGCAGTACTTC
TRBD1 TRBJ2-3 TRBV11-1 . CASSDRDSYTDTQYF TGTGCCAGCAGCGACCGGGACAGCTACACAGATACGCAGTATTTT
. TRBJ2-5 TRBV4-3 few CASSQDPRGLRETQYF TGCGCCAGCAGCCAGGATCCCCGGGGTCTTAGAGAGACCCAGTACTTC
TRBD2 TRBJ2-1 TRBV10-3 . CATLAGGRGNEQFF TGTGCCACCTTAGCGGGAGGTCGGGGCAATGAGCAGTTCTTC
TRBD2 TRBJ2-3 TRBV6-1 few CASSEGLAGAADTQYF TGTGCCAGCAGTGAAGGACTAGCGGGAGCTGCAGATACGCAGTATTTT
TRBD1 TRBJ2-7 TRBV18 . CASSPPQGKEQYF TGTGCCAGCTCACCACCACAGGGGAAGGAGCAGTACTTC
TRBD1 TRBJ2-7 TRBV20-1 many CSAPGTGNYEQYF TGCAGTGCGCCCGGGACAGGGAACTACGAGCAGTACTTC
. TRBJ2-7 TRBV20-1 . CSAELGREQYF TGCAGTGCCGAGCTGGGGCGCGAGCAGTACTTC
TRBD1 TRBJ2-3 TRBV29-1 . CSAGDRLGDTQYF TGCAGCGCTGGGGACAGGTTGGGAGATACGCAGTATTTT
. TRBJ2-2 TRBV28 . CASSFAGFGTGELFF TGTGCCAGCAGTTTTGCAGGGTTTGGGACCGGGGAGCTGTTTTTT
. TRBJ2-7 TRBV6-2/TRBV6-3 . CASSISGIRPYEQYF TGTGCCAGCAGTATTAGCGGAATTCGACCCTACGAGCAGTACTTC
TRBD2 TRBJ2-7 TRBV20-1 . CSAGGAAGVRYEQYF TGCAGTGCTGGGGGAGCGGCGGGGGTTCGCTACGAGCAGTACTTC
. TRBJ2-1 TRBV5-1 once CASSETEAPYNGQFF TGCGCCAGCAGCGAGACAGAGGCCCCGTACAATGGGCAGTTCTTC
TRBD2 TRBJ2-7 TRBV5-1 . CASSPSGGPEAQYF TGCGCCAGCAGCCCTAGCGGGGGGCCGGAGGCCCAGTACTTC
TRBD1 TRBJ2-5 TRBV28 . CASSTGGGSQGTQYF TGTGCCAGCAGCACAGGGGGCGGTTCCCAAGGGACCCAGTACTTC
. TRBJ2-3 TRBV7-2 few CASSVSAQAQYF TGTGCCAGCAGCGTTAGCGCGCAGGCGCAGTATTTT
TRBD2 TRBJ2-3 TRBV28 few CASSSPTSGRTDTQYF TGTGCCAGCAGTTCACCGACTAGCGGGAGGACAGATACGCAGTATTTT
. TRBJ1-2 TRBV12-3/TRBV12-4 . CASSLDRGYGYTF TGTGCCAGCAGCCTCGACAGAGGCTATGGCTACACCTTC
. TRBJ2-7 TRBV28 . CASSKTGPPYEQYF TGCGCCAGCAGTAAAACTGGACCCCCCTACGAGCAGTACTTC
TRBD1 TRBJ2-6 TRBV11-2 few CASSYRTGTSGANVLTF TGTGCCAGCAGCTACCGGACAGGTACCTCTGGGGCCAACGTCCTGACTTTC
. TRBJ2-5 TRBV2 few CASKVSETQYF TGTGCCAGCAAAGTTAGTGAGACCCAGTACTTC
TRBD2 TRBJ2-7 TRBV20-1 few CSARGGTLGEQYF TGCAGTGCTAGGGGAGGGACGTTAGGGGAGCAGTACTTC
TRBD1 TRBJ2-1 TRBV10-3 . CAISGQGAGNEQFF TGTGCCATCAGTGGCCAGGGGGCAGGCAATGAGCAGTTCTTC
. TRBJ1-6 TRBV20-1 . CSAPPRAASSYNSPLHF TGCAGTGCCCCCCCGAGAGCAGCAAGCTCCTATAATTCACCCCTCCACTTT
. TRBJ2-7 TRBV7-6 . CASSLAVGGTYEQYF TGTGCCAGCAGCTTAGCAGTCGGGGGCACCTACGAGCAGTACTTC
. TRBJ2-5 TRBV28 . CASSVGPWGTQYF TGTGCCAGCAGTGTCGGGCCCTGGGGGACCCAGTACTTC
. TRBJ2-1 TRBV30 . CAWSARIPYNEQFF TGTGCCTGGAGCGCCAGGATTCCCTACAATGAGCAGTTCTTC
TRBD1 TRBJ1-4 TRBV6-6 . CASSYPTGKEKLFF TGTGCCAGCAGTTACCCGACAGGGAAGGAAAAACTGTTTTTT
TRBD1 TRBJ2-4 TRBV13 . CASSPGTGRYIQYF TGTGCCAGCAGCCCCGGGACAGGGAGGTACATTCAGTACTTC
. TRBJ2-5 TRBV29-1 . CSVEETLRTQYF TGCAGCGTTGAAGAGACCCTTCGGACCCAGTACTTC
. TRBJ1-2 TRBV6-6 . CASMLTGDYGYTF TGTGCCAGCATGCTAACAGGAGACTATGGCTACACCTTC